This TCR beta chain was sequenced for a study of control samples from healthy donors and cancer patients. Libraries were prepared by immunoSEQ multiplex PCR; TCRdb keeps only in-frame clonotypes and omits some of them. Counted here are some 23,000 clones, 75% to 90% occurring once; the ten biggest clones make up around 39%. This receptor was taken from a man between 60 and 75 years old with head and neck cancer. Sequences were obtained from PBMCs.

The DNA for the CDR3 is TGTGCCAGCAGTTCCCCGGGGACGAGCTCCTACAATGAGCAGTTCTTC. Translated, it gives CASSSPGTSSYNEQFF. The chain couples TRBV27 to TRBJ2-1; perhaps D is TRBD1 or TRBD2 (5 bases each). V was clipped by 4 bases and J by 0 bases, with 13 bases between them. This CDR3 has 16 residues. Germline V gene data show CDR1 as MNHEY and CDR2 as SMNVEV (reference sequence).